The clone carrying this T cell receptor beta chain was observed a few times. This sample is part of a study of blood T cell repertoires in COVID-19. In the study's own analysis: From reference gene primer amplification, estimates of nucleated cell counts were derived. Clones were sequenced by immunoSEQ multiplex PCR, and TCRdb holds only the in-frame ones, with some missing. The DNA was the basis for D and trimming; V, J and clone size are from that table. The table has about 140,000 clones, approximately 80% seen once. The junction had 7 bases not matched to a gene; V was cut back by 5 bases and J by 3 bases. The CDR3 sequence is 15 residues long. Germline V CDR1 and CDR2: SGHVS, FNYEAQ.

The V call is TRBV7-6, the J call TRBJ2-3; TRBD2 matches at 8 bases. The specimen was peripheral blood. This TCR derives from a man aged 60-69 years who had recovered from COVID-19. CDR3 DNA sequence: TGTGCCAGCAGCGGCGACGCGGGGGGTACAGATACGCAGTATTTT. This encodes CASSGDAGGTDTQYF.